The text below deals with one TCR beta chain. This entry belongs to a study of blood T cell repertoires in COVID-19. Whole-study context: Specimens from acute and convalescent COVID-19 originated in the United States, Italy and Spain. The analysed material was cDNA or gDNA that came from T cells, B-cell-depleted T cells, or PBMCs.

Original handling: Reference gene primer amplification yielded estimated nucleated cell counts. Assay used: immunoSEQ multiplex PCR; TCRdb lists only in-frame clones, some missing. That table is the source of V, J and clone size, and D and trimming were worked out from the DNA. The sample records about 130,000 clones, under 95% being singletons. V shed 4 bases and J shed 4 bases, with 11 bases lying between them. There are 13 residues in the CDR3. Germline CDR1 is SGDLS and CDR2 is YYNGEE. The J gene is TRBJ2-5, the V gene TRBV9; the D is unclear. This receptor was obtained from a middle-aged man with active COVID-19. Sequences were obtained from peripheral blood. CDR3 coding DNA: TGTGCCAGCAGCCCTATTCTAGGAGAGACCCAGTACTTC. It codes for CASSPILGETQYF. The full variable domain, its missing parts supplied by reference TRBV9 and TRBJ2-5, is DSGVTQTPKHLITATGQRVTLRCSPRSGDLSVYWYQQSLDQGLQFLIQYYNGEERAKGNILERFSAQQFPDLHSELNLSSLELGDSALYFCASSPILGETQYFGPGTRLLVL.